Following are 3 T cell receptor beta chains from one sample sequenced in a study of T-cell memory formation after mild COVID-19. TCRdb used MiXCR to reprocess the 5' RACE reads, holding one entry per CDR3 protein. The table includes some 300,000 distinct CDR3 sequences, roughly 19% detected once. The material sequenced was PBMCs or a T cell subset sorted from them (not recorded which). The source is a man aged 18 to 35 who had mild COVID-19 (a few samples of this study predate the infection). Cell type and time point are not known.

This rearrangement joins TRBV7-2 to TRBJ2-3, with a weak D call TRBD2 (5 bases). The CDR3 has 15 amino acids. Germline V gives CDR1 SGHTA, CDR2 FQGNSA. Trimming took 0 bases from V and 2 from J, leaving 9 bases between them. CDR3 region: CASSLARGLTDTQYF. In DNA form, the CDR3 reads TGTGCCAGCAGCTTAGCTCGAGGGCTCACAGATACGCAGTATTTT.

This clonotype has a handful of counts. V gene TRBV11-2 combines with J gene TRBJ2-3; D remains ambiguous. V was clipped by 4 bases and J by 0 bases, with 14 bases between them. CDR1 and CDR2 (germline): SGHAT, FQNNGV. This CDR3 comprises 16 residues. This chain's CDR3 is CASSSGSSSSTDTQYF. The CDR3 nucleotides are TGTGCCAGCAGCTCCGGGTCCAGTTCCAGCACAGATACGCAGTATTTT.

This clonotype was detected a few times. The chain has TRBV20-1 and TRBJ2-5, with D possibly TRBD1 on 6 matching bases. The V and J ends lost 0 bases and 5 bases respectively, with 7 bases between them. The CDR3 covers 12 residues. Germline CDR1 is DFQATT and CDR2 is SNEGSKA (reference sequence). The CDR3 sequence is CSARDDRETQYF. The CDR3 DNA sequence: TGCAGTGCTAGAGATGACAGGGAGACCCAGTACTTC.